The clone carrying this T cell receptor beta chain was recorded at least ten times. The target antigen is unknown. The sample originates from a study of T cells after yellow fever vaccination. General observations from the study: Subsequent to the booster, the majority of primary-vaccination clones reappeared (roughly 95% CD4, approximately 85% CD8).

J gave up 1 base and V 4 bases, and 4 bases lay outside the gene matches. The CDR3 consists of 14 residues. Germline assignment: CDR1 KGHSH and CDR2 LQKENI. Each CDR3 protein gets one entry after TCRdb re-called the 5' RACE reads with MiXCR. The table includes roughly 520,000 distinct CDR3 sequences, 21% detected once. The receptor was derived from a man between 18 and 29 years old who received the YFV17D yellow fever vaccine. Sequencing was performed on PBMCs, taken roughly 20 days after the first yellow fever vaccination. The V and J genes are TRBV18 and TRBJ2-7, with TRBD1 matching over 7 bases. This chain's CDR3 is CASSQRQGSYEQYF. DNA of the CDR3: TGTGCCAGCTCACAACGACAGGGATCCTACGAGCAGTACTTC. The full variable domain, completed using reference TRBV18 and TRBJ2-7, is NAGVMQNPRHLVRRRGQEARLRCSPMKGHSHVYWYRQLPEEGLKFMVYLQKENIIDESGMPKERFSAEFPKEGPSILRIQQVVRGDSAAYFCASSQRQGSYEQYFGPGTRLTVT.